The rows below give T cell receptor beta chains drawn from one sample of a study of CD8 T cells in Susac syndrome. A single record per CDR3 protein comes from TCRdb applying MiXCR to the immunoSEQ multiplex PCR reads. The sample consists of about 49,000 distinct CDR3 sequences, roughly 93% of them appearing once. Sequencing was performed on CD8+ T cells from PBMCs. Receptor source: a human donor in good health. CDR3s include the opening cysteine and the closing phenylalanine or tryptophan. A D gene is named only where the DNA matches it firmly. Clone size is given for some rows only: seen once, a few or many times, or a class if the clone is expanded.

TRBJ2-1 . . TRBV7-9 TGTGCCAGCAGCTCCCCCCCTAGCACCCATGAGCAGTTCTTC CASSSPPSTHEQFF
TRBJ1-3 . TRBD1 TRBV5-1 TGCGCCAGCAGGCCGGACAGGGGTGCTGGAAACACCATATATTTT CASRPDRGAGNTIYF
TRBJ2-7 . . TRBV12-3/TRBV12-4 TGTGCCAGCAGTTTAGGTCCCGAGCAGTACTTC CASSLGPEQYF
TRBJ2-7 . . TRBV7-6 TGTGCCAGCAGCTTAGATGGGGTCGGAGGTTTCTACGAGCAGTACTTC CASSLDGVGGFYEQYF
TRBJ2-3 . . TRBV29-1 TGCAGCGTTGAAGTGGTGGACGGGAGCCCCACAGATACGCAGTATTTT CSVEVVDGSPTDTQYF
TRBJ2-5 . TRBD2 TRBV20-1 TGCAGTGCTCCGCCACCGACTAGCGGGTTCGGGGAGACCCAGTACTTC CSAPPPTSGFGETQYF
TRBJ2-1 . . TRBV7-9 TGTGCCAGCAGCCATTCGGACAGCTCCTACAATGAGCAGTTCTTC CASSHSDSSYNEQFF
TRBJ2-5 . TRBD1 TRBV9 TGTGCCAGCAGCGTAGGCCGACAGGGCCCGGGGGAGACCCAGTACTTC CASSVGRQGPGETQYF
TRBJ2-7 once . TRBV5-1 TGCGCCAGCAGCTTTCGTGGGGGTTCGGTCTACGAGCAGTACTTC CASSFRGGSVYEQYF
TRBJ2-1 . . TRBV9 TGTGCCAGCAGCGGTCGAGGCCCTACCTACAATGAGCAGTTCTTC CASSGRGPTYNEQFF
TRBJ2-1 . . TRBV19 TGTGCCAGTAGTCACAAGGGGGAACCCTACAATGAGCAGTTCTTC CASSHKGEPYNEQFF
TRBJ2-7 . TRBD1 TRBV27 TGTGCCACGGGACAGGGCTTACGATACGAGCAGTACTTC CATGQGLRYEQYF
TRBJ1-1 . . TRBV29-1 TGCAGCGTTGGAGGGGGGGAGAACACTGAAGCTTTCTTT CSVGGGENTEAFF
TRBJ1-1 . . TRBV29-1 TGCAGCGTTGAATGGGTAGCAGCTGAAGCTTTCTTT CSVEWVAAEAFF
TRBJ2-2 . TRBD1 TRBV6-2/TRBV6-3 TGTGCCAGCAGTTACTGGGACAGTGGGACCGGGGAGCTGTTTTTT CASSYWDSGTGELFF
TRBJ2-7 . TRBD2 TRBV19 TGTGCCAGTAGTATAGCCGGGACTACCCTCTACGAGCAGTACTTC CASSIAGTTLYEQYF
TRBJ2-3 . . TRBV7-2 TGTGCCAGCAGCTTAGGGGTTGCAGATACGCAGTATTTT CASSLGVADTQYF
TRBJ2-7 once . TRBV7-2 TGTGCCAGCAGCCCAGACACCTCGGGCTCCTACGAGCAGTACTTC CASSPDTSGSYEQYF
TRBJ2-7 . TRBD2 TRBV7-9 TGTGCCAGCAGCTCGGGACTAGCGGGGCGCTACGAGCAGTACTTC CASSSGLAGRYEQYF
TRBJ2-7 . TRBD1 TRBV20-1 TGCAGTGCCACCGGGACAGGGGGCTACGAGCAGTACTTC CSATGTGGYEQYF
TRBJ2-7 . . TRBV2 TGTGCCAGCAGAGAGAGCGGCACCTACGAGCAGTACTTC CASRESGTYEQYF
TRBJ2-1 . . TRBV30 TGTGCCAGGAAGGGGGGGGATGAGCAGTTCTTC CARKGGDEQFF
TRBJ2-1 . TRBD1 TRBV7-9 TGTGCCAGCAGCACGCACAGGGGATTCTCCTACAATGAGCAGTTCTTC CASSTHRGFSYNEQFF
TRBJ2-1 once . TRBV20-1 TGCAGTGCTACCGGGTTGGGGCGAGGGTACAATGAGCAGTTCTTC CSATGLGRGYNEQFF
TRBJ2-1 . . TRBV30 TGTGCTCACCCGCGTCGCAGGGACAATGAGCAGTTCTTC CAHPRRRDNEQFF
TRBJ2-1 . TRBD2 TRBV7-6 TGTGCCAGCAGCTTAGTCGGCGGGAGTGGTGAGCAGTTCTTC CASSLVGGSGEQFF
TRBJ2-1 . . TRBV29-1 TGCAGCGTTGGGGGGCTAGCGGTTTCCTACAATGAGCAGTTCTTC CSVGGLAVSYNEQFF
TRBJ1-5 . . TRBV20-1 TGCAGTGCTAGAGATGATGGGATCGGGACCACAGATCAGCCCCAGCATTTT CSARDDGIGTTDQPQHF
TRBJ1-6 . . TRBV12-5 TGTGCTAGTGGCAAAACAACCAACAGGACTAATTCACCCCTCCACTTT CASGKTTNRTNSPLHF
TRBJ2-1 . . TRBV7-9 TGTGCCAGCAGCTTAGAGGACAATGAGCAGTTCTTC CASSLEDNEQFF
TRBJ2-1 . TRBD2 TRBV6-5 TGTGCCAGTTGGGGGGGTAGCGGGAGAGGTGAGCAGTTCTTC CASWGGSGRGEQFF
TRBJ1-5 . . TRBV4-1 TGCGCCAGCAGCCGAACAGCTGAGGGCAATCAGCCCCAGCATTTT CASSRTAEGNQPQHF
TRBJ1-2 . . TRBV2 TGTGCCAGCAGTGAATCGGGGGGCGCGGGCTATGGCTACACCTTC CASSESGGAGYGYTF
TRBJ1-2 . . TRBV27 TGTGCCAGCAGCCTGGAGGCTCCCACCCTCGATGGCTACACCTTC CASSLEAPTLDGYTF
TRBJ2-2 . TRBD1 TRBV13 TGTGCCAGCAGCTTAGGAGGGGGCTCGGGCACCGGGGAGCTGTTTTTT CASSLGGGSGTGELFF
TRBJ1-3 . . TRBV5-1 TGCGCCAGCAGCTTGGATGCCGCTCTCTCTGGAAACACCATATATTTT CASSLDAALSGNTIYF
TRBJ2-1 . . TRBV20-1 TGCAGTGCTAGAGATCTAGACCGGAGCTCCTACAATGAGCAGTTCTTC CSARDLDRSSYNEQFF
TRBJ2-2 . . TRBV10-3 TGTGCCATCAGTGAGGCAACCGGGGAGCTGTTTTTT CAISEATGELFF
TRBJ2-1 . TRBD2 TRBV27 TGTGCCAGCAGCCCCGGGACTAGCGTACTCAATGAGCAGTTCTTC CASSPGTSVLNEQFF